Below, 18 T cell receptor beta chains from the same sample are listed, as sequenced in a study of blood T cell repertoires in COVID-19 (dated by TCRdb to the early 2020s). Library preparation employed the immunoSEQ multiplex PCR assay. TCRdb took over this immuneACCESS table, retaining in-frame rearrangements with V and J assigned. Such tables are incomplete; in checked studies, under half of the missing clones stem from an unresolved V gene, and the remainder is unexplained. Present in this sample are some 76,000 clones, about 82% of which were seen just once. Together, the top ten hold 15% to 20% of the sample. The sample taken for sequencing was peripheral blood. The receptors here all came from a woman aged 55-75 years with acute or convalescent COVID-19.

The V and J genes are TRBV9 and TRBJ1-1, with TRBD1 matching 11 bases. CDR1 and CDR2 from the germline V gene are SGDLS and YYNGEE. The J segment lost 1 base and the V segment lost 4 bases, leaving 3 bases of the junction unmatched. The CDR3 sequence is 15 residues long. In DNA, the CDR3 is TGTGCCAGCAGCTCCGGGACAGGGGGGAACACTGAAGCTTTCTTT. Its translation: CASSSGTGGNTEAFF.

The chain is built from TRBV15 and TRBJ1-3, with 11 bases that match TRBD1. The germline CDR1 and CDR2 sequences are LNHNV and YYDKDF (reference sequence). Trimming took 1 base from V and 8 from J; bases not matched to a gene: 7. The CDR3 sequence is 16 residues long. The CDR3 DNA reads as TGTGCCACCAGCAGAGGCCTTGGGACAGGGGGACACACCATATATTTT. Translation: CATSRGLGTGGHTIYF. Variable domain in full (rest from reference TRBV15 and TRBJ1-3): DAMVIQNPRYQVTQFGKPVTLSCSQTLNHNVMYWYQQKSSQAPKLLFHYYDKDFNNEADTPDNFQSRRPNTSFCFLDIRSPGLGDTAMYLCATSRGLGTGGHTIYFGEGSWLTVV.

V is TRBV27 and J is TRBJ2-3, with 7 bases lining up with TRBD1. This CDR3 is 13 amino acids long. Unmatched junction bases numbered 7, after V lost 5 bases and J lost 8 bases. Germline V gives CDR1 MNHEY, CDR2 SMNVEV (reference sequence). CDR3: CASSLDREGTQYF. Written as DNA, the CDR3 is TGTGCCAGCAGTCTCGACAGGGAAGGTACGCAGTATTTT.

The CDR3 region is CASSPESRTDTQYF. CDR3 nucleotides: TGTGCCAGCAGCCCCGAAAGCCGCACAGATACGCAGTATTTT. The V gene is TRBV6-5, the J gene TRBJ2-3; D is undetermined. Trimming removed 6 bases at V and 1 base at J, with 11 bases between. Germline CDR1 MNHEY, CDR2 SVGAGI. The CDR3 is 14 residues long.

This clone was observed at least ten times. This rearrangement joins TRBV7-9 to TRBJ2-2; D not certain. The CDR3 runs 14 residues. Looked up from germline, CDR1 is SEHNR and CDR2 is FQNEAQ (reference sequence). Trimming shortened V by 2 bases and J by 6 bases, and 10 bases separated the two germline ends. CDR3 nucleotides: TGTGCCAGCAGCTTAAGTTCTCCGGCCGGGGAGCTGTTTTTT. Its translation: CASSLSSPAGELFF.

The chain uses TRBV12-3 or TRBV12-4 and TRBJ2-5; no firm D call. This CDR3 has 13 residues. The V and J ends lost 5 bases and 7 bases respectively, with 14 bases between them. The CDR3: CASSQTERGTQYF. CDR3 nucleotide sequence: TGTGCCAGCAGTCAGACGGAGCGAGGGACCCAGTACTTC.

The chain couples TRBV7-3 to TRBJ2-2; D perhaps matches TRBD2 (6 bases). Germline V gene lookup returns CDR1 SGHTA and CDR2 FQGTGA. V shed 2 bases and J shed 2 bases, with 9 bases lying between them. The CDR3 is 15 residues long. The CDR3 protein is CASSLRGANTGELFF. The CDR3 bases are TGTGCCAGCAGCTTACGCGGGGCTAACACCGGGGAGCTGTTTTTT.

The rearrangement links TRBV5-3 to TRBJ2-3; 10 bases match TRBD2. TRBV5-3 is identified as an open reading frame with a role that is uncertain. There are 21 residues in the CDR3. V was pared by 3 bases and J by 2 bases, with 21 bases of the junction left unmatched. The CDR3 region has the DNA TGTGCCAGAAGCTGGACCGCCCCTCTAGCGGGGGAGCCAGCGGTCACAGATACGCAGTATTTT. This codes for CARSWTAPLAGEPAVTDTQYF.

The gene calls are TRBV9 and TRBJ1-1; D unresolved. CDR1 SGDLS and CDR2 YYNGEE come from the germline V gene. The CDR3 sequence is 12 residues long. Trimming cost V 3 bases and J 2 bases, with 5 bases left between them. This CDR3 reads CASSAGNTEAFF. Here the CDR3 DNA reads TGTGCCAGCAGCGCCGGTAACACTGAAGCTTTCTTT.

The chain uses TRBV6-6 and TRBJ1-1, with 7 bases that match TRBD1. The CDR3 length is 13 residues. The J segment lost 1 base and the V segment lost 4 bases, leaving 0 bases of the junction unmatched. Germline V gives CDR1 MNHNY, CDR2 SVGAGI (reference sequence). The CDR3 loop is CASSWDRNTEAFF. In nucleotides, the CDR3 is TGTGCCAGCAGTTGGGACAGGAACACTGAAGCTTTCTTT.

The chain joins TRBV5-1 to TRBJ1-1; 7 positions match TRBD1. The germline CDR1 and CDR2 sequences are SGHRS and YFSETQ. This CDR3 comprises 16 residues. Germline trimming cut 0 bases from V and 0 bases from J; bases unmatched to any gene: 5. CDR3 protein: CASSLGGTAMNTEAFF. In nucleotides, the CDR3 is TGCGCCAGCAGCTTGGGAGGGACAGCCATGAACACTGAAGCTTTCTTT.

The chain combines TRBV6-5 with TRBJ2-1; 8 bases line up with TRBD2. J lost 4 bases, V lost 6 bases, and 8 bases had no gene match. This CDR3 spans 15 amino acids. The V gene's germline CDR1 is MNHEY and CDR2 SVGAGI. The CDR3 region is CASSRGLAHYNEQFF. Here the CDR3 DNA reads TGTGCCAGCAGCCGTGGACTAGCTCATTACAATGAGCAGTTCTTC.

The chain has TRBV5-1 and TRBJ2-3, with TRBD2 identical over 8 bases. J lost 4 bases, V lost 7 bases, and 17 bases had no gene match. The CDR3 spans 17 residues. From germline, CDR1 is SGHRS and CDR2 YFSETQ. In DNA, the CDR3 is TGCGCCAGCGTATCAGCCCCGGGACTAGATTTGTCAGATACGCAGTATTTT. Translation gives CASVSAPGLDLSDTQYF.

This sequence joins TRBV6-5 and TRBJ1-2; D call uncertain. Trimming shortened V by 5 bases and J by 1 base, and 11 bases separated the two germline ends. The germline V gene encodes CDR1 MNHEY and CDR2 SVGAGI. This CDR3 has 14 amino acids. This CDR3 is CASSRTGNNYGYTF. As DNA, the CDR3 is TGTGCCAGCAGTAGGACCGGGAATAACTATGGCTACACCTTC.

The V call is TRBV6-5, the J call TRBJ2-3; TRBD2 agrees at 7 bases. The CDR3 has 14 residues. V trimming: 2 bases; J trimming: 6 bases; junction bases outside the gene matches: 5. Germline assignment: CDR1 MNHEY and CDR2 SVGAGI. CDR3 DNA sequence: TGTGCCAGCAGTTACGGGGGAGGGGCTGATACGCAGTATTTT. This translates into CASSYGGGADTQYF.

V usage is TRBV28 and J usage is TRBJ1-1; TRBD1 aligns across 9 bases. V lost 7 bases to trimming and J lost 0 bases; unmatched junction nucleotides: 12. CDR1 is MDHEN, CDR2 SYDVKM, per germline. The CDR3 length is 17 residues. CDR3 protein: CASIGTGNLLMNTEAFF. For the CDR3, the DNA is TGTGCCAGCATTGGGACAGGGAACCTGCTAATGAACACTGAAGCTTTCTTT.

This clone has more than one count but fewer than ten. The chain combines TRBV3-1 (or the pseudogene TRBV3-2) with TRBJ2-3; perhaps TRBD2 as D (6 bases). Trimming removed 5 bases from V and 0 bases from J, with 9 bases in between. Germline CDR1 LGHDT, CDR2 YNNKEL (reference sequence). The CDR3 contains 14 residues. CDR3 protein: CASSIGTSTDTQYF. The CDR3 DNA reads as TGTGCCAGCAGCATAGGGACTAGCACAGATACGCAGTATTTT.

The rearrangement joins TRBV4-1 to TRBJ1-2; D unclear. Trimming pared 0 bases from V and 8 bases from J, leaving 13 bases between. The CDR3 length is 14 residues. Germline CDR1 reads MGHRA; CDR2 reads YSYEKL. CDR3 sequence (DNA): TGCGCCAGCAGCCAAGATCGGGGAGTCGGGGGCTACACCTTC. It is translated as CASSQDRGVGGYTF.